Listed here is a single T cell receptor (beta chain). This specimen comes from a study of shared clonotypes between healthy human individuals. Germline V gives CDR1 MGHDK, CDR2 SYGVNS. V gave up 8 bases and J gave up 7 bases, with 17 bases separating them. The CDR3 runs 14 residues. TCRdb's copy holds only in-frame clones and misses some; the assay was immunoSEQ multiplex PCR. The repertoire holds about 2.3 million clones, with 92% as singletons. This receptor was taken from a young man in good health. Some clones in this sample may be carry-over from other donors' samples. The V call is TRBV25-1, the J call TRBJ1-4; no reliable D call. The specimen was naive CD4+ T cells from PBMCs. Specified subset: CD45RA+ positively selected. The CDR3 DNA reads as TGTGCCAGCGCGACGGCTACCGGTATTGAAAAACTGTTTTTT. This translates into CASATATGIEKLFF. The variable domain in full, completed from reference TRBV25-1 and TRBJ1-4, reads EADIYQTPRYLVIGTGKKITLECSQTMGHDKMYWYQQDPGMELHLIHYSYGVNSTEKGDLSSESTVSRIRTEHFPLTLESARPSHTSQYLCASATATGIEKLFFGSGTQLSVL.